The 9 T cell receptor beta chains below all came from one sample that was sequenced in a study of human T cells and chemical hapten exposure. TCRdb independently ran MiXCR on the RACE reads; one entry per CDR3 protein. The sample shows 300,000 to 450,000 distinct CDR3 sequences, about 5.4% of them seen only once. Noted time point: pre-sensitization, week 0. Treatment given: therapeutic diphenylcyclopropenone sensitization with weekly scalp DPC. The sample consisted of whole blood, taken in connection with sensitization to the hapten diphenylcyclopropenone (DPC). The receptors were sampled from a woman between 18 and 29 years old with alopecia areata. Some clones in this sample may be carry-over from other donors' samples.

This clonotype was detected a few times. The V gene is TRBV5-5, the J gene TRBJ2-5; TRBD1 matches 9 bases. Germline V gene lookup returns CDR1 SGHKS and CDR2 YYEKEE (reference sequence). J gave up 5 bases and V 0 bases, and 5 bases lay outside the gene matches. This CDR3 region has 15 residues. The chain's CDR3 is CASSLAQGAWETQYF. CDR3 in DNA: TGTGCCAGCAGCTTGGCACAGGGGGCATGGGAGACCCAGTACTTC.

A few counts support this clonotype. V usage is TRBV5-3 and J usage is TRBJ2-2; D remains ambiguous. TRBV5-3 is filed as an ORF, its function uncertain. The CDR3 extends over 14 amino acids. Trimming pared 1 base from V and 7 bases from J, leaving 11 bases between. The CDR3 spells CARSLCTVDGELFF. The DNA of the CDR3 is TGTGCCAGAAGCTTGTGCACAGTCGACGGGGAGCTGTTTTTT.

Concerning this clonotype itself: The junction departs from the called germline gene at one end, perhaps through a read error. The V and J genes are TRBV4-2 and TRBJ2-2; TRBD2 matches at 7 bases. The CDR3 loop spans 15 amino acids. Germline CDR1 LGHNA, CDR2 YNFKEQ. The CDR3 sequence: CASREAGTGTVELFF. The DNA for the CDR3 is TGTGCCAGCCGCGAAGCGGGGACTGGCACCGTGGAGCTGTTTTTT.

This clonotype appeared a few times. The conserved phenylalanine or tryptophan is not found at the CDR3 terminus, so this likely reflects a read error. No DNA is shown, since the ends of the CDR3 on it are uncertain; the CDR3 is the one TCRdb lists. The rearrangement links TRBV20-1 to TRBJ2-1; TRBD2 is the table's D call and was not checked against the DNA. Termini included, the CDR3 measures 13 amino acids. The germline V gene has CDR1 DFQATT and CDR2 SNEGSKA (reference sequence). CDR3 sequence: CSPGLAGGLEAGV.

This clonotype was seen many times. V gene TRBV14 combines with J gene TRBJ1-2; no definite D call. CDR1 SGHDN and CDR2 FVKESK come from the germline V gene. The ends were cut back, 3 bases at V and 4 bases at J, with 9 bases in the middle. CDR3 size: 13 residues. CDR3 residues: CASSQSSAYGYTF. CDR3 nucleotide sequence: TGTGCCAGCAGCCAGTCATCCGCCTATGGCTACACCTTC.

The CDR3 DNA sequence: TGTGCCAGCAGCCCCACAGGGATTTATAATTCACCCCTCCACTTT. Its protein is CASSPTGIYNSPLHF. The rearrangement joins TRBV6-1 to TRBJ1-6; D is perhaps TRBD1 (6 bases). Trimming took 6 bases from V and 4 from J, leaving 13 bases between them. The CDR3 is 15 amino acids. Germline CDR1 is MNHNS and CDR2 is SASEGT.

The rearrangement links TRBV12-5 to TRBJ1-1; D is uncertain. The CDR3 is 14 amino acids. Trimming stripped 4 bases from V and 4 bases from J, with 13 bases between. Per germline, CDR1 LGHNT and CDR2 FRNRAP. CDR3 sequence reads: CASGSREDSTEAFF. The CDR3, as DNA: TGTGCTAGTGGTTCTCGCGAGGATAGCACTGAAGCTTTCTTT.

This clonotype was recorded at least ten times. This chain connects TRBV29-1 to TRBJ2-7; D not resolved. Trimming removed 4 bases at V and 6 bases at J, with 7 bases between. Germline CDR1 SQVTM, CDR2 ANQGSEA. This CDR3 has 10 amino acids. CDR3 nucleotide sequence: TGCAGCGTTGTCGAGGCCGAGCAGTACTTC. This translates into CSVVEAEQYF.

In its sample, this clonotype was seen a few times. This rearrangement joins TRBV7-9 to TRBJ1-1; weak D call: TRBD1 (6 bases). CDR1 and CDR2 from the germline V gene are SEHNR and FQNEAQ (reference sequence). The CDR3 spans 12 residues. V lost 5 bases and J 11 bases, leaving 15 bases between the germline ends. The CDR3 sequence: CASSPEGVGAFF. The CDR3 nucleotides read TGTGCCAGCAGCCCCGAGGGGGTCGGGGCTTTCTTT.